This T cell receptor (beta chain) came from a study of cytomegalovirus exposure and HLA in healthy donors (dated by TCRdb to 2017 to 2019). Notes on the research overall: An earlier analysis of approximately 640 of the donors reported approximately 290 Gb of sequence data and 117 million unique TCR beta sequences from roughly 200 million T cells. An early release that covered 500 to 800 HLA-typed donors contained 300 to 350 gigabases of sequencing data and approximately 85 million unique TCR sequences. Of the roughly 400 genotyped donors, 65% to 90% were placed in the genetic ancestry cluster associated with self-reported Caucasian donors. The study aimed to test whether signatures of past pathogen exposure could be identified by cataloging public T cell receptors. Using immunosequencing, the study profiled T cell repertoires from approximately 700 subjects and related those repertoires to cytomegalovirus serostatus. Besides the first cohort of 666 subjects, a separate validation cohort made up of around 120 different subjects was used. To predict cytomegalovirus infection status, the study combined high-throughput TCR immunosequencing, statistical association of individual TCRs with disease status, and machine learning. A later analysis re-analyzed previously published TCR beta repertoires from several hundred donors and added high-resolution HLA genotyping to study TCR occurrence patterns. In the later analysis, no new phenotypic data were used to find candidate immune exposures; instead, reliance was placed on TCR beta sequences and their occurrence across donors. In an earlier analysis of 500 to 650 of the donors, high-throughput TCR beta sequencing was used to judge whether each TCR beta V gene segment behaved as functional or pseudogenic. Donor age, sex, ethnicity and CMV serostatus were collected together with the repertoire data. Genome-wide SNP genotypes for about 65% of the roughly 700 donors were used in a later genetic analysis, which treated that subset as a discovery cohort. All discovery cohort repertoires had been generated on a single sequencing platform. Both class I and class II loci were covered by HLA typing, at four-digit resolution. The number of donors typed differed by locus, with 629-630 for A, B, C, DRB1 and DQB1, roughly 520 for DQA1, 606 for DPA1, and around 450 for DPB1. A handful of DR-DQ haplotypes were handled as single units for association and clustering because linkage in the cohort was strong. Among some 400 genotyped donors of the cohort, an average of approximately 240,000 unique TCR beta nucleotide sequences was sequenced per donor, of which 15% to 20% were non-productive.

General conclusions and limits of the study: A later analysis found that HLA-associated TCR beta chains were more clonally expanded and had lower generation probabilities than equally common non-associated chains. According to the authors, the approach could potentially be generalized to other disease states and immunological phenotypes. An earlier analysis of approximately 600 of the donors showed that most TCR beta V segments appeared in productive rearrangements either about 90% or about 30% of the time, which broadly matched IMGT annotations. Most TCR sequences were observed very rarely across donors, whereas some public TCRs were present in many individuals. The study gave a list of roughly 150 TCR beta chains associated with cytomegalovirus. Compared with the roughly 700-donor mean, donors in an Asian-associated ancestry cluster had fewer N-insertions in productive TCRs, according to a later genetic analysis. A later analysis associated 17,000 or so TCR beta sequences with specific HLA alleles at a false discovery rate of 0.05. Sequencing depth was assumed to be roughly uniform across donors in the presence/absence analyses, though that assumption may not hold. In a later analysis, most CMV-associated TCR beta chains were found to appear HLA-restricted, with HLA associations seemingly driven largely by CMV exposure. Because HLA typing was unavailable for some donors at each locus, only the typed subset was used in association tests. A further reported finding was that TCR beta sequences accurately predicted the HLA-A and HLA-B alleles for most subjects in the first cohort. Immune exposure information for the cohort was limited to CMV serostatus. Assigning TCR associations to individual alleles was difficult when HLA alleles, especially DR and DQ, strongly co-occurred. In both the original and validation cohorts, the classifier was reported to diagnose cytomegalovirus status with high specificity and sensitivity. A cluster of highly shared sequence variants was judged likely to represent a technical artifact of the sequencing pipeline. In a later analysis, several top co-occurrence clusters were reported to appear linked to parvovirus B19, influenza, CMV and Epstein-Barr virus. This cohort had only TCR beta chains sequenced, and the lack of alpha or paired-chain data limited which features could be detected. Approximately 16 rarely observed V segments, including chromosome 9 orphons, were excluded from the earlier analysis of almost 600 of the donors because counts were too low. Some IMGT-functional V segments, including TRBV6-2 and TRBV6-3, could not be distinguished by the 87-base-pair reads and were therefore excluded. Three of the identified cytomegalovirus-associated TCR beta chains were confirmed in vitro to be specific for cytomegalovirus antigens. In a later analysis, the rate of TCR association differed among HLA loci, with DRB1 alleles having the most associated TCRs and HLA-C alleles having the fewest. V-gene and J-gene trimming of TCR beta chains was associated with a missense DCLRE1C variant in a later genetic analysis, and the association was replicated in an independent cohort. Linkage disequilibrium might explain the correlated functional status among segregating V segments, but an unknown experimental factor could not be ruled out.

Of note for this clone: There is no known antigen for this receptor. Base quality data are lacking; no much larger clone is found one base away.

The cohort consisted of 650 to 700 healthy bone marrow donors. All cohort members were sampled while nominally healthy, although unrecorded immune exposures were likely present. The donor tested CMV seropositive, placing the donor among the 289 seropositive members of the cohort. A peripheral blood sample was collected from each donor, and TCR beta sequencing was performed on peripheral blood mononuclear cells. Genomic DNA was extracted from the blood cell samples with the Qiagen DNeasy Blood Extraction Kit. The germline V gene sets CDR1 to SGHAT and CDR2 to FQNNGV. The CDR3, cysteine through phenylalanine, is 14 amino acids long. Just the 42-base CDR3 DNA is kept, in frame starting at base 1. V was cut back by 5 bases and J by 5 bases, leaving a gap of 13 bases between them. Libraries came from the immunoSEQ multiplex PCR assay. For the multiplex PCR, a mixture combining 60 forward primers for TCR Vbeta segments and 13 reverse primers for TCR Jbeta segments was used. The CDR3 region of rearranged TCR beta genes was amplified from genomic DNA with a multiplex PCR assay. The amplified TCR beta libraries were sequenced on the Illumina HiSeq System as 87-base-pair reads. The published analysis was carried out like this. In a later analysis, tens of millions of unique TCR beta chains were counted across the 500 to 700 repertoires, and approximately 11 million of these chains were shared by at least two donors. A nearest-neighbor algorithm error-corrected the raw reads and collapsed the reads into unique sequences, merging closely related sequences to remove PCR and sequencing errors. V, D and J gene segments were assigned by aligning CDR3 sequences to IMGT reference sequences. For a sequence to be retained, a match of at least six nucleotides to both a V gene segment and a J gene segment was required. A rearrangement counted as productive if the CDR3 had no stop codons and remained in frame with V and J, and every other rearrangement counted as non-productive. Following IMGT convention, CDR3 was defined as the stretch from the second conserved V-encoded cysteine up to the conserved J-encoded phenylalanine. Sequences without an unambiguous match to a single V gene segment were excluded from the earlier analysis of over 500 of the donors. An earlier analysis of fewer than 750 of the donors classified V segments as functional when productive rearrangements were above 56.7% and as segregating when the standard deviation between donors was above 5%. A statistical classification framework was built for diagnosing cytomegalovirus status from the catalog of TCR beta chain sequences. A later analysis assigned V and J genes by comparing TCR nucleotide sequences with IMGT/GENE-DB human TR gene sequences. Using the TCRdist pipeline, a later analysis assigned CDR3 sequences along with most-parsimonious VDJ recombination scenarios. In a later analysis, each TCR beta chain was defined by its CDR3 amino acid sequence together with its V-gene family, and reads lacking a unique V-gene family were excluded. A later analysis removed roughly 590 highly shared, low-generation-probability nucleotide sequences to deal with suspected cross-contamination and a sequencing artifact. For each public chain, a later analysis derived a clonal expansion index from normalized ranks of inferred template counts within each repertoire. Generation probabilities in a later analysis came from a VDJ recombination model fitted to out-of-frame rearrangements, and those results were checked against IGoR. In a later analysis, hypergeometric tests were used to score TCR-TCR, TCR-HLA and TCR-CMV co-occurrence, with a repertoire-size bias correction applied to TCR pairs. False discovery rates were estimated in a later analysis by permuting HLA or CMV assignments 20 times. In a later analysis, co-occurring TCRs were grouped using DBSCAN, with TCRdist sequence similarity added in when clustering inside HLA-allele-positive subsets. Repertoires with fewer than 30,000 or more than 120,000 public chains, plus five repertoires with anomalous nucleotide sharing, were excluded from co-occurrence clustering. TCRdb re-hosts the immuneACCESS table, in-frame sequences only. Its copies lack some clones; in the studies checked, an unresolved V gene accounts for under half of them, and the cause for the rest is not known. V and J calls and clone size are as listed in that table; D and trimming were resolved from the DNA. Within this sample are approximately 90,000 clones, with around 70% of them counted one time only. The top ten clones comprise roughly 16% of the sample.

Sequencing used PBMCs. This receptor was obtained from a woman aged 50 to 65 in good health and CMV-seropositive. The rearrangement combines TRBV11-2 with TRBJ2-4; the D segment could be TRBD2, given 6 matching bases. The sequenced DNA: TGTGCCAGCAGCGCCCTGCGGGGTCAAAACATTCAGTACTTC. Translated, this is CASSALRGQNIQYF.